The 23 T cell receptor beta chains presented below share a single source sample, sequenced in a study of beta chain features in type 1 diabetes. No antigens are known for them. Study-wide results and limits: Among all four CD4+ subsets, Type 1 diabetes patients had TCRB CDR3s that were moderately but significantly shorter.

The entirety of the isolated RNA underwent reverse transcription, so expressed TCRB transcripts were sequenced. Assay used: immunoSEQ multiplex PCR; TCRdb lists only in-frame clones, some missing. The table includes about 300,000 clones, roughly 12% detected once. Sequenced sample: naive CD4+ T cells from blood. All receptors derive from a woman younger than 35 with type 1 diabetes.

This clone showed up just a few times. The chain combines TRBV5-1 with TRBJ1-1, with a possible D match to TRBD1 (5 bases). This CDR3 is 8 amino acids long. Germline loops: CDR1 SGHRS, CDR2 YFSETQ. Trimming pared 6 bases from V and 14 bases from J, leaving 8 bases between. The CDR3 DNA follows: TGCGCCAGCATCGGGGGGTTCTTT. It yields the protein CASIGGFF. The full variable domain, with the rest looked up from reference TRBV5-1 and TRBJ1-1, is KAGVTQTPRYLIKTRGQQVTLSCSPISGHRSVSWYQQTPGQGLQFLFEYFSETQRNKGNFPGRFSGRQFSNSRSEMNVSTLELGDSALYLCASIGGFFGQGTRLTVV.

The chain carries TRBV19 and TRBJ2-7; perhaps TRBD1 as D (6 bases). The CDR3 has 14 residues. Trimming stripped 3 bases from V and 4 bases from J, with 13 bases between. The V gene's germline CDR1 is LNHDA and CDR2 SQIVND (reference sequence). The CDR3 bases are TGTGCCAGTAGTATCACAGGGTATAGATACGAGCAGTACTTC. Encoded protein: CASSITGYRYEQYF.

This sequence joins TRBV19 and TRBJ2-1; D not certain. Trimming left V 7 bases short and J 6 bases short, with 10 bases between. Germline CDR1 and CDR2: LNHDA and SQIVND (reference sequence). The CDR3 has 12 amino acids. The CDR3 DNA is TGTGCCAGTAACGAGAGATCCAATGAGCAGTTCTTC. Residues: CASNERSNEQFF.

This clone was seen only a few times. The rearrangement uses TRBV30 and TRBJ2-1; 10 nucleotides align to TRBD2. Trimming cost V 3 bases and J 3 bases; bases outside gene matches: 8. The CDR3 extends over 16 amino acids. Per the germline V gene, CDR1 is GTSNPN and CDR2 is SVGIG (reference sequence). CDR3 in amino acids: CAWSSPGLANYNEQFF. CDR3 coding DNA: TGTGCCTGGAGCTCTCCGGGACTAGCGAACTACAATGAGCAGTTCTTC.

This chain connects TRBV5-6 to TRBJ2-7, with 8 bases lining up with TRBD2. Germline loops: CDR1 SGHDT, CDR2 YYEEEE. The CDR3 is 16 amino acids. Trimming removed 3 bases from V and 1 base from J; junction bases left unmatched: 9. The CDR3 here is CASSSFDKRGSYEQYF. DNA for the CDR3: TGTGCCAGCAGCTCTTTCGATAAGCGGGGGTCCTACGAGCAGTACTTC. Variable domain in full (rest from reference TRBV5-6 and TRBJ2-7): DAGVTQSPTHLIKTRGQQVTLRCSPKSGHDTVSWYQQALGQGPQFIFQYYEEEERQRGNFPDRFSGHQFPNYSSELNVNALLLGDSALYLCASSSFDKRGSYEQYFGPGTRLTVT.

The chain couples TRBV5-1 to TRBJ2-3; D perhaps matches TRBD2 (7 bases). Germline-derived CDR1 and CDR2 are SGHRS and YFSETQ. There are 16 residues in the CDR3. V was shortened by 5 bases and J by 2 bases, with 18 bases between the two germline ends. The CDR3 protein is CASSQRGGGITDTQYF. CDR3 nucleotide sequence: TGCGCCAGCAGTCAAAGGGGGGGCGGCATCACAGATACGCAGTATTTT.

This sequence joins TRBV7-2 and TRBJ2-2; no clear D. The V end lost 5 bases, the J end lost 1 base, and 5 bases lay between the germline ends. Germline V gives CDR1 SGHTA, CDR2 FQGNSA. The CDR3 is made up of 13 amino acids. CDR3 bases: TGTGCCAGCAGCCCTTTGAACACCGGGGAGCTGTTTTTT. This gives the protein CASSPLNTGELFF.

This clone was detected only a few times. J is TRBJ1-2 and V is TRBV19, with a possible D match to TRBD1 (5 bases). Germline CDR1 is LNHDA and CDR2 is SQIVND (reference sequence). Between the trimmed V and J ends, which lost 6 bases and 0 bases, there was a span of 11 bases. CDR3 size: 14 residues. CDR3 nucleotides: TGTGCCAGTAGCGAACCGACAGCTAACTATGGCTACACCTTC. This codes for CASSEPTANYGYTF.

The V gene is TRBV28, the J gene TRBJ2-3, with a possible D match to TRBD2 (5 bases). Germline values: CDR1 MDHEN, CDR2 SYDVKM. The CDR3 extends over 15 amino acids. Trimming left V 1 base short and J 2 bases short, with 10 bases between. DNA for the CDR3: TGTGCCAGCAGTTTATCCGCGGGCTACACAGATACGCAGTATTTT. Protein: CASSLSAGYTDTQYF.

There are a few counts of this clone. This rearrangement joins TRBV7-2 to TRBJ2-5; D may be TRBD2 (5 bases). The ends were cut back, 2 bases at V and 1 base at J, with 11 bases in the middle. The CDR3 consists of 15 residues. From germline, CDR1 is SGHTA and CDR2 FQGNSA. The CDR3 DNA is TGTGCCAGCAGCTTACCTCGGACTTTCCAAGAGACCCAGTACTTC. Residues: CASSLPRTFQETQYF.

The DNA of the CDR3 is TGCGCCAGCAGCGCGGGGACAGGGGGCTCGGATACGCAGTATTTT. Translated: CASSAGTGGSDTQYF. This sequence joins TRBV5-1 and TRBJ2-3, with TRBD1 matching 12 bases. This CDR3 region has 15 residues. Germline CDR1 is SGHRS and CDR2 is YFSETQ. With V trimmed by 4 bases and J by 6 bases, 6 bases remained unmatched.

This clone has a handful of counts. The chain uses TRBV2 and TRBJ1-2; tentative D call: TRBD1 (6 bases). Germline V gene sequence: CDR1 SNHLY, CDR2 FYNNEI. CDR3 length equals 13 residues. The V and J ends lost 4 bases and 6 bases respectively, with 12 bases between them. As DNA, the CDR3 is TGTGCCAGCAGTGGTCAAGGGGGGGATGGCTACACCTTC. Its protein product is CASSGQGGDGYTF.

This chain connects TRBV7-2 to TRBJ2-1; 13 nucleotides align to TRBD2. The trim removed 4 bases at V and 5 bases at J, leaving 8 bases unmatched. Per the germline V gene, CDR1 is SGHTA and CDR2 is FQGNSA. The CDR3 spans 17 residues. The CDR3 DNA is TGTGCCAGCAGCTGGAAGGGGACTAGCGGGAACCACAATGAGCAGTTCTTC. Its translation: CASSWKGTSGNHNEQFF.

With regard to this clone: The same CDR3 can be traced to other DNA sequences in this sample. The CDR3 bases are TGTGCCTGGAGTGTTGGGACAGGGTATGGACAGCCCCAGCATTTT. Translated, it gives CAWSVGTGYGQPQHF. V gene TRBV30 combines with J gene TRBJ1-5; 9 nucleotides align to TRBD1. Germline V gene sequence: CDR1 GTSNPN, CDR2 SVGIG (reference sequence). This CDR3 has 15 amino acids. V was clipped by 0 bases and J by 7 bases; unmatched bases: 7. Combining the CDR3 with reference TRBV30 and TRBJ1-5 gives the whole variable domain SQTIHQWPATLVQPVGSPLSLECTVEGTSNPNLYWYRQAAGRGLQLLFYSVGIGQISSEVPQNLSASRPQDRQFILSSKKLLLSDSGFYLCAWSVGTGYGQPQHFGDGTRLSIL.

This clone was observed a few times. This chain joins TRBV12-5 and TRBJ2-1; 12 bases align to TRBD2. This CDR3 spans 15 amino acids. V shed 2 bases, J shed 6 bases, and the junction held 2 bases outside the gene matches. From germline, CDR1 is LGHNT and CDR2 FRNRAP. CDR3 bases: TGTGCTAGTGGTTTGTGGACTAGCGGGGTCAATGAGCAGTTCTTC. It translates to CASGLWTSGVNEQFF.

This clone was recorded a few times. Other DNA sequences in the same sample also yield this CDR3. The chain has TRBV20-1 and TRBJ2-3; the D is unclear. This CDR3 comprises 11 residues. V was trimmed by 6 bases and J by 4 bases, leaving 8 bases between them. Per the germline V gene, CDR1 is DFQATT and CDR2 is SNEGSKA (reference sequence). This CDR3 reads CSAPGADTQYF. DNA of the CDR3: TGCAGTGCCCCAGGTGCAGATACGCAGTATTTT.

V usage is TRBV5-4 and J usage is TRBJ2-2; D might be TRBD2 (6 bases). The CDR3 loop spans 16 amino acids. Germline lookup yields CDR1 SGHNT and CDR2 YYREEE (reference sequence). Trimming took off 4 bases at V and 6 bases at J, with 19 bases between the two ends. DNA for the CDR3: TGTGCCAGCAGCCCCCGACTTACCCCTAGCGCCGGGGAGCTGTTTTTT. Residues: CASSPRLTPSAGELFF.

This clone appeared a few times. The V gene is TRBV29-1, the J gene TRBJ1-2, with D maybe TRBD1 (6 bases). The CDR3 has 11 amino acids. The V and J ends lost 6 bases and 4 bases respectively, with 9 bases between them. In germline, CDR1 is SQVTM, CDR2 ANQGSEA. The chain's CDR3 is CSVWTAYGYTF. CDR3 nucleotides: TGCAGCGTCTGGACAGCCTATGGCTACACCTTC.

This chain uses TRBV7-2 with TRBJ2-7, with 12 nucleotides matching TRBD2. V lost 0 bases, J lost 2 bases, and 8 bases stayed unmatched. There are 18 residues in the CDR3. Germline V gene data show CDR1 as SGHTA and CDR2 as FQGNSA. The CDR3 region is CASSLASSGRATAYEQYF. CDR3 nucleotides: TGTGCCAGCAGCTTAGCGTCTAGCGGGAGGGCCACTGCCTACGAGCAGTACTTC.

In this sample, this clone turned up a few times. For the CDR3, the DNA is TGTGCCAGCAGCTTAGGGACACGCACAGATACGCAGTATTTT. Protein sequence: CASSLGTRTDTQYF. This chain connects TRBV11-2 to TRBJ2-3; a possible D gene is TRBD1 (5 bases). Trimming took 1 base from V and 1 from J, leaving 6 bases between them. The CDR3 runs to 14 residues. Germline CDR1 is SGHAT and CDR2 is FQNNGV.

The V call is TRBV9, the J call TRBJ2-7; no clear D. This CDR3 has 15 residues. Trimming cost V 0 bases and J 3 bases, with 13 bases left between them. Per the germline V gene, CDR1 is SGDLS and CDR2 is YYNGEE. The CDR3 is CASSVALGAGYEQYF. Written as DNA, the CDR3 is TGTGCCAGCAGCGTAGCACTCGGCGCAGGCTACGAGCAGTACTTC. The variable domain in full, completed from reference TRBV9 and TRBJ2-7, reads DSGVTQTPKHLITATGQRVTLRCSPRSGDLSVYWYQQSLDQGLQFLIQYYNGEERAKGNILERFSAQQFPDLHSELNLSSLELGDSALYFCASSVALGAGYEQYFGPGTRLTVT.

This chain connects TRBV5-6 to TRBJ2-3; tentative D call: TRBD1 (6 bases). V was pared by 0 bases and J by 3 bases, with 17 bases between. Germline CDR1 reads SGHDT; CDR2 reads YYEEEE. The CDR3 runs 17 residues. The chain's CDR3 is CASSLASTGAGTDTQYF. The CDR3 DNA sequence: TGTGCCAGCAGCTTGGCCTCGACAGGCGCTGGAACAGATACGCAGTATTTT.

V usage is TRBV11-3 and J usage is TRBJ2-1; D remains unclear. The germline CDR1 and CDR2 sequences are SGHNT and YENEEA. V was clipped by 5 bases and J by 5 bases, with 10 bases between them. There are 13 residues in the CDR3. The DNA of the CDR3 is TGTGCCAGCAGCCCGCGAAGCCACAATGAGCAGTTCTTC. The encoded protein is CASSPRSHNEQFF.